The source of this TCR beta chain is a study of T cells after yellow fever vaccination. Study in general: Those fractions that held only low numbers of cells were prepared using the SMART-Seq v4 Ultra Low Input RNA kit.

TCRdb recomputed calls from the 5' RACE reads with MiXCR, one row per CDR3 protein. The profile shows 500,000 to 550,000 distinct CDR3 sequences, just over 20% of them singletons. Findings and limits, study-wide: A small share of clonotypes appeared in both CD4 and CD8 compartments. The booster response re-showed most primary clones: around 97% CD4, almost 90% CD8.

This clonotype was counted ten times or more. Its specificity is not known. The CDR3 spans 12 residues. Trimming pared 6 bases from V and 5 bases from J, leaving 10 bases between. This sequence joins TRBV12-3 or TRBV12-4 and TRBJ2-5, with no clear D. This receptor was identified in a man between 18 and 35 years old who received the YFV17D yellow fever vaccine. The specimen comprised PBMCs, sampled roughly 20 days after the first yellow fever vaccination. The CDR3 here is CASSSPVETQYF. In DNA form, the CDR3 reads TGTGCCAGCAGCTCCCCAGTGGAGACCCAGTACTTC.